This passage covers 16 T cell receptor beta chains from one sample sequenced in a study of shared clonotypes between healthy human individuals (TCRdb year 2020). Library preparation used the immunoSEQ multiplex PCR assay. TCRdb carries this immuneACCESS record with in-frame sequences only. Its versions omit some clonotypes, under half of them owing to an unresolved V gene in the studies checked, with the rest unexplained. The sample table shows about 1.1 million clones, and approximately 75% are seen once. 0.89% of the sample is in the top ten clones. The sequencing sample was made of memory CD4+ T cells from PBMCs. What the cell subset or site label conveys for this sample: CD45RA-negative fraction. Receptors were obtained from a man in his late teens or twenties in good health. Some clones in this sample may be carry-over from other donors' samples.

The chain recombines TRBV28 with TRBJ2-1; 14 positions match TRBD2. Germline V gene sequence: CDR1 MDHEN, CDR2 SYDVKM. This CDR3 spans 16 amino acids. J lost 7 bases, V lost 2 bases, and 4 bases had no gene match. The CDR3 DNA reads TGTGCCAGCAGTTTACTGGGGACTAGCGGGAGTAATGAGCAGTTCTTC. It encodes CASSLLGTSGSNEQFF.

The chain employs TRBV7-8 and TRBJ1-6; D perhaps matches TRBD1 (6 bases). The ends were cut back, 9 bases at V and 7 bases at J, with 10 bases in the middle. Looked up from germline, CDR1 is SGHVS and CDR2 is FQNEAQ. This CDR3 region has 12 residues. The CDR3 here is CASGQTNSPLHF. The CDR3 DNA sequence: TGTGCCAGTGGACAGACCAATTCACCCCTCCACTTT.

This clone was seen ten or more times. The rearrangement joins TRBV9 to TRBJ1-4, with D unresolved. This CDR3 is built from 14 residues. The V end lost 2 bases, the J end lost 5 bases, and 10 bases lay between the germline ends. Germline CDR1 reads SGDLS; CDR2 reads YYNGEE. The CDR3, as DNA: TGTGCCAGCAGCGTTGGGGTGAGCAATGAAAAACTGTTTTTT. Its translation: CASSVGVSNEKLFF.

CDR3 in DNA: TGTGCCAGAAGCCAGCCGGGACTAGAAGCCTACAATGAGCAGTTCTTC. Translation gives CARSQPGLEAYNEQFF. The genes are TRBV5-3 and TRBJ2-1; 8 nucleotides align to TRBD2. TRBV5-3 is an ORF, and what it does is uncertain. The junction had 8 bases not matched to a gene; V was cut back by 4 bases and J by 2 bases. The CDR3 runs 16 residues.

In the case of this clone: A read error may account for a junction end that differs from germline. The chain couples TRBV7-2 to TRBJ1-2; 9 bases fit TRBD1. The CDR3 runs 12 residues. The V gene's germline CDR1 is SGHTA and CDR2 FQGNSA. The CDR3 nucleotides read TGTGCCAGCAGCTTCCCGGGACAGGGCTCTTCTTTC. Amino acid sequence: CASSFPGQGSSF.

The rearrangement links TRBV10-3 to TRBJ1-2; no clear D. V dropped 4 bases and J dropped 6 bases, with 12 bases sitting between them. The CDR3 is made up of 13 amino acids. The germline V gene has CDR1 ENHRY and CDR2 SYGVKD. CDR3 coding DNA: TGTGCCATCAGTGGGTCTGGGGTGGATGGCTACACCTTC. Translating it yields CAISGSGVDGYTF.

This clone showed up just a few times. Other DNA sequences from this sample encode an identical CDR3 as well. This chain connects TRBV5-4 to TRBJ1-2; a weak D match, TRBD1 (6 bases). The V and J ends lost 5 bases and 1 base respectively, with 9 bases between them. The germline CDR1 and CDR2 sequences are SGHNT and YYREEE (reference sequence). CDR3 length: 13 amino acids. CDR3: CASSVDSNYGYTF. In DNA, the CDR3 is TGTGCCAGCAGTGTGGACAGTAACTATGGCTACACCTTC.

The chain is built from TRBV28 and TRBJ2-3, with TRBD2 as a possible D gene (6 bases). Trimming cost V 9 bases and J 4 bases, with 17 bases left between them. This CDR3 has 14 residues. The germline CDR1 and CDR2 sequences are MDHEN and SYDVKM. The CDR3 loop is CASGPPEGSDTQYF. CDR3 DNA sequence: TGTGCCAGTGGTCCCCCGGAGGGATCAGATACGCAGTATTTT.

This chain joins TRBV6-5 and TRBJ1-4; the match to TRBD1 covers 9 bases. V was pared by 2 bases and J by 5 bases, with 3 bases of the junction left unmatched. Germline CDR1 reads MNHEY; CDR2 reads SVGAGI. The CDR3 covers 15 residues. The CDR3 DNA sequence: TGTGCCAGCAGTTACCCGGGACAGGGAAATGAAAAACTGTTTTTT. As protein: CASSYPGQGNEKLFF.

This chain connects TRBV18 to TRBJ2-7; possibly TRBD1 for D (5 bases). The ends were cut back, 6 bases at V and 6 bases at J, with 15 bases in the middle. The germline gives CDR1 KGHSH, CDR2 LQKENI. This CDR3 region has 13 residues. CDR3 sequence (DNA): TGTGCCAGCTCTCCCATTGCAGGGCTCGAGCAGTACTTC. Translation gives CASSPIAGLEQYF.

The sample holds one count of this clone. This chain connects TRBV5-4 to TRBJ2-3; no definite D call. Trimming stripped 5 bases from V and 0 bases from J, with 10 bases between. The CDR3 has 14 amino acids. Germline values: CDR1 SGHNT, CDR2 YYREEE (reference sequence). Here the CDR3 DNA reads TGTGCCAGCAGTTCCCCCACTAGCACAGATACGCAGTATTTT. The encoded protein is CASSSPTSTDTQYF.

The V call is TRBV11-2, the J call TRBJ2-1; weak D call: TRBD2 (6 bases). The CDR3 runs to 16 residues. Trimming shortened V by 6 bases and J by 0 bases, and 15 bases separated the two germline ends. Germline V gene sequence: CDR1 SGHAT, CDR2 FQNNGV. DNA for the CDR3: TGTGCCAGCAGGGGGGGTGGCGGGATCTCCTACAATGAGCAGTTCTTC. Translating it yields CASRGGGGISYNEQFF. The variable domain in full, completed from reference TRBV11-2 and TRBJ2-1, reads EAGVAQSPRYKIIEKRQSVAFWCNPISGHATLYWYQQILGQGPKLLIQFQNNGVVDDSQLPKDRFSAERLKGVDSTLKIQPAKLEDSAVYLCASRGGGGISYNEQFFGPGTRLTVL.

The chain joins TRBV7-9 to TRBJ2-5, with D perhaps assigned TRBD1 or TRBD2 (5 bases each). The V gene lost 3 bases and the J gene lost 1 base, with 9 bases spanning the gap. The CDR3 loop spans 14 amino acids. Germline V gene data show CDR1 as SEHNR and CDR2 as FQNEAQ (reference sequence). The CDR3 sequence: CASSFYGTQETQYF. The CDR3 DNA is TGTGCCAGCAGCTTTTACGGGACCCAAGAGACCCAGTACTTC.

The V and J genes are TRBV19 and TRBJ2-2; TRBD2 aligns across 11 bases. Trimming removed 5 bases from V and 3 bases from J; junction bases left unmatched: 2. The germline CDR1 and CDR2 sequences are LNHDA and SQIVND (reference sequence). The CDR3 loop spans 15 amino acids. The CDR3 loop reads CASSLAGGHTGELFF. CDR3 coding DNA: TGTGCCAGTAGTCTAGCGGGAGGTCACACCGGGGAGCTGTTTTTT. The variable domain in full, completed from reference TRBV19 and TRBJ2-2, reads DGGITQSPKYLFRKEGQNVTLSCEQNLNHDAMYWYRQDPGQGLRLIYYSQIVNDFQKGDIAEGYSVSREKKESFPLTVTSAQKNPTAFYLCASSLAGGHTGELFFGEGSRLTVL.

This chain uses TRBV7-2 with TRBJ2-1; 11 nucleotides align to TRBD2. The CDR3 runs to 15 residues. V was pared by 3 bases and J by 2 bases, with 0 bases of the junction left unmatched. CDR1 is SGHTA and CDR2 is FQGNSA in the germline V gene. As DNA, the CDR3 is TGTGCCAGCAGCTTTAGCGGGAGGGCCTACAATGAGCAGTTCTTC. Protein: CASSFSGRAYNEQFF.

The CDR3 loop is CASSYNRQSNEQFF. CDR3 DNA sequence: TGTGCCAGCAGTTACAACCGACAGTCCAATGAGCAGTTCTTC. The rearrangement joins TRBV6-5 to TRBJ2-1; TRBD1 might be the D (5 bases). Germline V gene lookup returns CDR1 MNHEY and CDR2 SVGAGI. The germline V and J ends were trimmed by 2 bases and 6 bases, with 11 bases remaining between them. This CDR3 contains 14 residues.